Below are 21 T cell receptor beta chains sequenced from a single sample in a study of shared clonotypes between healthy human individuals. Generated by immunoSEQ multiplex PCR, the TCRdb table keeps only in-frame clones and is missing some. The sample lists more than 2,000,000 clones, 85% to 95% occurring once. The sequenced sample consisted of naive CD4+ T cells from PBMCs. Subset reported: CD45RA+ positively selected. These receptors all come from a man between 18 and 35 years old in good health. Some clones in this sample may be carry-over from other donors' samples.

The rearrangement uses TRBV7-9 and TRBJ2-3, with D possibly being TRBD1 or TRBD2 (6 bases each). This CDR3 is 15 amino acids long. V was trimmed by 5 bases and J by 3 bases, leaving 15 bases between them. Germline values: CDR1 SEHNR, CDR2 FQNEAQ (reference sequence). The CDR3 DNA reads TGTGCCAGCAGCCCCTCACAGGGAGGAACAGATACGCAGTATTTT. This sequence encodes CASSPSQGGTDTQYF.

As DNA, the CDR3 is TGTGCCAGTGCGACAGGGGGCGGGACCGGGGAGCTGTTTTTT. Protein: CASATGGGTGELFF. V is TRBV19 and J is TRBJ2-2, with 10 bases identical to TRBD1. CDR3 length: 14 amino acids. Germline-derived CDR1 and CDR2 are LNHDA and SQIVND (reference sequence). The junction had 5 bases not matched to a gene; V was cut back by 8 bases and J by 5 bases.

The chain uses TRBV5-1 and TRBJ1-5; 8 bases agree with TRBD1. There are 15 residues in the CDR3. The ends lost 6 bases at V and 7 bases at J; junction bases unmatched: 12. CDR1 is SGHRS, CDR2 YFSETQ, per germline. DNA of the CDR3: TGCGCCAGCACTTCAACAGGGGGACCTGGCCAGCCCCAGCATTTT. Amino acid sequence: CASTSTGGPGQPQHF. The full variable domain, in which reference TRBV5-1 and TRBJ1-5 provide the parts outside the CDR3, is KAGVTQTPRYLIKTRGQQVTLSCSPISGHRSVSWYQQTPGQGLQFLFEYFSETQRNKGNFPGRFSGRQFSNSRSEMNVSTLELGDSALYLCASTSTGGPGQPQHFGDGTRLSIL.

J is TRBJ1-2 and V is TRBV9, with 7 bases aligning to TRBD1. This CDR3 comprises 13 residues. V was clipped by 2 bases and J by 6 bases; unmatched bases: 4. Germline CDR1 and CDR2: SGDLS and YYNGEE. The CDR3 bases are TGTGCCAGCAGCGTGCGAGGGGGCGATGGCTACACCTTC. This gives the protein CASSVRGGDGYTF.

The CDR3 protein is CASGQGARDTEAFF. The CDR3, as DNA: TGTGCCAGCGGACAGGGGGCGAGGGACACTGAAGCTTTCTTT. The rearrangement uses TRBV7-2 and TRBJ1-1; 11 bases line up with TRBD1. CDR3 length equals 14 residues. CDR1 is SGHTA, CDR2 FQGNSA, per germline. V was clipped by 8 bases and J by 3 bases; unmatched bases: 5.

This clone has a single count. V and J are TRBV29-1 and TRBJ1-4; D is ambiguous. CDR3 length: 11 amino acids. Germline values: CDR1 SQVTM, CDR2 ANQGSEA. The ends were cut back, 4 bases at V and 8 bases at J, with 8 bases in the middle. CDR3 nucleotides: TGCAGCGTTGGGAGCGAGGAAAAACTGTTTTTT. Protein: CSVGSEEKLFF. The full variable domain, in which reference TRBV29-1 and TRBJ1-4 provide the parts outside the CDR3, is SAVISQKPSRDICQRGTSLTIQCQVDSQVTMMFWYRQQPGQSLTLIATANQGSEATYESGFVIDKFPISRPNLTFSTLTVSNMSPEDSSIYLCSVGSEEKLFFGSGTQLSVL.

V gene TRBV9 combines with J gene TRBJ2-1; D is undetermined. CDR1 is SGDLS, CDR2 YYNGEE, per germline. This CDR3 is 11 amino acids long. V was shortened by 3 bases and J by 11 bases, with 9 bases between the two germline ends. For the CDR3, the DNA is TGTGCCAGCAGCGGAAACACGCAGCAGTTCTTC. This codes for CASSGNTQQFF.

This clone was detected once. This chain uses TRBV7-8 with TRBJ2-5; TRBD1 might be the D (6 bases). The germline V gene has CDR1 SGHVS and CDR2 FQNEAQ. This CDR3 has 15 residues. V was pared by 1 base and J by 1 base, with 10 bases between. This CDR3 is CASSLVTGPQETQYF. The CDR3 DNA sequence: TGTGCCAGCAGCTTAGTGACAGGACCCCAAGAGACCCAGTACTTC.

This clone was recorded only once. CDR3 sequence reads: CASKLEVSSRSYEQYF. The DNA of the CDR3 is TGCGCCAGCAAACTAGAGGTTTCTTCCCGCTCCTACGAGCAGTACTTC. This chain joins TRBV4-1 and TRBJ2-7; D may be TRBD2 (5 bases). V was trimmed by 7 bases and J by 0 bases, leaving 19 bases between them. CDR3 size: 16 residues. Germline assignment: CDR1 MGHRA and CDR2 YSYEKL.

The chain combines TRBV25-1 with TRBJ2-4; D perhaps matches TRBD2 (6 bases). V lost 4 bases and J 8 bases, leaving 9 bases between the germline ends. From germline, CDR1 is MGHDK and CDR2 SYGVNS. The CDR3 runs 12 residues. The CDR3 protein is CASSAPGDIQYF. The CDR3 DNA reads TGTGCCAGCAGTGCCCCGGGGGACATTCAGTACTTC. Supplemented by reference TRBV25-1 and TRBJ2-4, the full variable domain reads EADIYQTPRYLVIGTGKKITLECSQTMGHDKMYWYQQDPGMELHLIHYSYGVNSTEKGDLSSESTVSRIRTEHFPLTLESARPSHTSQYLCASSAPGDIQYFGAGTRLSVL.

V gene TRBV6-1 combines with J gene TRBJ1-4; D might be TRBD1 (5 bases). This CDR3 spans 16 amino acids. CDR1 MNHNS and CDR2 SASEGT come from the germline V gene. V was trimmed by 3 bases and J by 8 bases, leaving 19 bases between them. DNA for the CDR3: TGTGCCAGCAGTGACCCCGGAGTTGGAGGGGAGGAAAAACTGTTTTTT. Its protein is CASSDPGVGGEEKLFF.

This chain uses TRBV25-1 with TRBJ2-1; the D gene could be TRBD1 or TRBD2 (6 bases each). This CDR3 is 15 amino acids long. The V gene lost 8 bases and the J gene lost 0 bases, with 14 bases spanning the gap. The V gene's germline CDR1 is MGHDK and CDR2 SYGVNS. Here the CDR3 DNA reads TGTGCCAGCCACAGGGCGGGGAGCTCCTACAATGAGCAGTTCTTC. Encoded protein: CASHRAGSSYNEQFF.

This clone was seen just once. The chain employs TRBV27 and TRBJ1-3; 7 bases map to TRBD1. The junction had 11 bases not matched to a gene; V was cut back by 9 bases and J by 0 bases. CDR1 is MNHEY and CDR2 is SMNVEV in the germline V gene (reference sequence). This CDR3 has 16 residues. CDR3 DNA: TGTGCCAGTAAATCCCTAGGGGGCAGCTCTGGAAACACCATATATTTT. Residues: CASKSLGGSSGNTIYF.

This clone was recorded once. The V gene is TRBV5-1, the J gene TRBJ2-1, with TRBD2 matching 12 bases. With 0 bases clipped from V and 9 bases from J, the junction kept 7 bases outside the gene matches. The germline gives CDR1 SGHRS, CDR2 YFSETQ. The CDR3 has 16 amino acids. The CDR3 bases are TGCGCCAGCAGCTTGGCCCTAGCGGGAGGGCCGAGTGAGCAGTTCTTC. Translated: CASSLALAGGPSEQFF. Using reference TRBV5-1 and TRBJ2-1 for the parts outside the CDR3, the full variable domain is KAGVTQTPRYLIKTRGQQVTLSCSPISGHRSVSWYQQTPGQGLQFLFEYFSETQRNKGNFPGRFSGRQFSNSRSEMNVSTLELGDSALYLCASSLALAGGPSEQFFGPGTRLTVL.

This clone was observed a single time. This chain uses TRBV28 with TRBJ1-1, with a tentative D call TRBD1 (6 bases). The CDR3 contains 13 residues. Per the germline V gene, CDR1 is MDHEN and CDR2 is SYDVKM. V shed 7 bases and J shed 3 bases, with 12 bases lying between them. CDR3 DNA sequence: TGTGCCAGCAACAGGGAAGAGCACACTGAAGCTTTCTTT. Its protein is CASNREEHTEAFF.

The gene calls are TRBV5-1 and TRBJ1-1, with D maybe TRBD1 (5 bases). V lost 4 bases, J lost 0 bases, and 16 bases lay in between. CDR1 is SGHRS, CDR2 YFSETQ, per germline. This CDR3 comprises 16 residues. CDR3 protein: CASSPGPSLMNTEAFF. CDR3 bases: TGCGCCAGCAGCCCGGGGCCGAGCCTTATGAACACTGAAGCTTTCTTT.

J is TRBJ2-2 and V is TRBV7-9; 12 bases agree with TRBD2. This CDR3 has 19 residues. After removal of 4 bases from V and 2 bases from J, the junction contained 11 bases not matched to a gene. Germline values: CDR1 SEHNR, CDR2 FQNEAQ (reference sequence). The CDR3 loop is CASSSPSGRAEGNTGELFF. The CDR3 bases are TGTGCCAGCAGCTCCCCTAGCGGGAGGGCCGAGGGTAACACCGGGGAGCTGTTTTTT.

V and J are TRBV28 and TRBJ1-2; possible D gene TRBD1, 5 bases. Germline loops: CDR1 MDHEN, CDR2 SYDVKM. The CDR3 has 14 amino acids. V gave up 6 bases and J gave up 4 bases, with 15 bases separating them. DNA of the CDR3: TGTGCCAGCAGCCCGACAGCGGCCCCCTATGGCTACACCTTC. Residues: CASSPTAAPYGYTF.

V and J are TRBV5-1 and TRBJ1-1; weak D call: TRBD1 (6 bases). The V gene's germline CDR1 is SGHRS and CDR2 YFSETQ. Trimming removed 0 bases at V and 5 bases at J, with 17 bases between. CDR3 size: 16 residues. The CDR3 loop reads CASSLGPTGLWTEAFF. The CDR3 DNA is TGCGCCAGCAGCTTGGGTCCGACAGGCTTATGGACTGAAGCTTTCTTT.

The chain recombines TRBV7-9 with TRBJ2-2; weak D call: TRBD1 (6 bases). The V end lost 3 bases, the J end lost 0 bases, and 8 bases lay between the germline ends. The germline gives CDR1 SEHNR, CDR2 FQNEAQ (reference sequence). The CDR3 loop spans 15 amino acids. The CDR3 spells CASSFWTANTGELFF. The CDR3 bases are TGTGCCAGCAGCTTTTGGACAGCGAACACCGGGGAGCTGTTTTTT.

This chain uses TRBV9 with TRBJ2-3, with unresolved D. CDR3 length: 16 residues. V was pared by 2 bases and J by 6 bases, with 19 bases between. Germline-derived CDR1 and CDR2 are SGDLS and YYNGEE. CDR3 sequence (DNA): TGTGCCAGCAGCGTGGGATCCATCCCGCCTCTGGATACGCAGTATTTT. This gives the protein CASSVGSIPPLDTQYF.